The clone carrying this T cell receptor beta chain showed up just a few times. These data originate in a study of patients and donors after allogeneic stem cell transplantation. MiXCR, applied by TCRdb to the RT-PCR reads, yields one record per CDR3 protein. This table holds around 240,000 distinct CDR3 sequences, around 14% found once. The source of this sequence is a human donor who was either an allogeneic HSCT recipient or a stem cell or donor lymphocyte infusion donor (not recorded which). It is not recorded whose cells these are; they may come from a transplant donor. Sequencing used blood, either unsorted or a sorted T cell fraction (not recorded which).

The DNA of the CDR3 is TGTGCCAGCAGCGATACTAGCGGGGGGTTCGGGACCCAGTACTTC. It codes for CASSDTSGGFGTQYF. The chain couples TRBV7-6 to TRBJ2-5; TRBD2 matches at 12 bases. CDR3 length equals 15 residues. V trimming: 5 bases; J trimming: 7 bases; junction bases outside the gene matches: 8. Germline lookup yields CDR1 SGHVS and CDR2 FNYEAQ.